This TCR beta chain was retrieved from a study of T-cell reconstitution after alpha-beta-depleted transplantation in children. Study-level findings and limits: Several hundred expanded graft clones reportedly were the source of alpha-beta T cells about two months after transplant. One year after transplant, T-cell counts and diversity came mostly from newly produced T cells. From surviving recipient T cells and thymic progenitors came the high day-60 TCRbeta diversity observed in some patients.

This clonotype has at least ten counts. Its target is unknown. Trimming removed 1 base from V and 4 bases from J, with 7 bases in between. Germline CDR1 reads SNHLY; CDR2 reads FYNNEI. The length of the CDR3 is 13 residues. A TCRbeta library incorporating unique molecular identifiers was prepared. MiXCR, run by TCRdb on the PCR reads, gives a single entry per CDR3 protein. The repertoire holds around 500,000 distinct CDR3 sequences, with under 30% as singletons. J is TRBJ2-5 and V is TRBV2; D gene uncertain. Sequences were derived from PBMCs, mostly from graft donor cells, sampled 360 days after TCRalphabeta/CD19-depleted stem cell transplant. The TCR comes from a boy under two years old who had a stem cell transplant for acute myeloid leukemia, so the T cells may come from the graft donor. The CDR3 is CASSEGPTETQYF. DNA of the CDR3: TGTGCCAGCAGTGAAGGCCCTACAGAGACCCAGTACTTC.